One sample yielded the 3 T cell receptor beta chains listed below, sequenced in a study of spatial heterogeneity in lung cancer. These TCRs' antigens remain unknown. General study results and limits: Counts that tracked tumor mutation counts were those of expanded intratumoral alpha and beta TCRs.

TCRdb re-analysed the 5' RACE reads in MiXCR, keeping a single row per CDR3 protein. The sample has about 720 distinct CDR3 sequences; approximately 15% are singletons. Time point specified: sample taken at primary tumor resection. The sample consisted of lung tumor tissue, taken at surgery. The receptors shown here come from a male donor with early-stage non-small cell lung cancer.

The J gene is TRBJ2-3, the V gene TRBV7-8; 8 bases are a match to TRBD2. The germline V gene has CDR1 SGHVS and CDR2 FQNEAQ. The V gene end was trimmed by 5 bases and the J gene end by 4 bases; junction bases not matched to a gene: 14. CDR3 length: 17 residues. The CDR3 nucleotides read TGTGCCAGCAGCCGTCCCCCCGGGGGGGGATTGTCAGATACGCAGTATTTT. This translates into CASSRPPGGGLSDTQYF.

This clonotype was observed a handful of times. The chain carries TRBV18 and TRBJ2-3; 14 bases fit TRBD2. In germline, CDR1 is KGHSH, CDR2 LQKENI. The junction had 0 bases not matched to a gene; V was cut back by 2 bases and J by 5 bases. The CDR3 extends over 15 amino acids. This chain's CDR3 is CASSPGTSGGDTQYF. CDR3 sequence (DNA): TGTGCCAGCTCACCAGGGACTAGCGGGGGAGATACGCAGTATTTT.

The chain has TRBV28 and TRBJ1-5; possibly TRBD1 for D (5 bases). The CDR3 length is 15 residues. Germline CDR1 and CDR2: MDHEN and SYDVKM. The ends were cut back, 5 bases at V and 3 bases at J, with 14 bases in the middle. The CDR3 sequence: CASSPPGPLNQPQHF. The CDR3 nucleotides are TGTGCCAGCAGTCCCCCGGGACCTCTCAATCAGCCCCAGCATTTT. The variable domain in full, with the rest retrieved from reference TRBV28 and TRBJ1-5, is DVKVTQSSRYLVKRTGEKVFLECVQDMDHENMFWYRQDPGLGLRLIYFSYDVKMKEKGDIPEGYSVSREKKERFSLILESASTNQTSMYLCASSPPGPLNQPQHFGDGTRLSIL.